Ten or more counts support the clone carrying this T cell receptor (beta chain). What it recognizes is unknown. These data originate in a study of Graves' ophthalmopathy and Graves' hyperthyroidism. On the study more broadly: Absence of ophthalmopathy within 18 months of follow-up defined stable hyperthyroidism. The study, taken as a whole, reports: Classification of ophthalmopathy versus stable hyperthyroidism by a 13-signature model yielded 85% to 90% sensitivity and around 81% specificity.

Eligible hyperthyroidism cases comprised new diagnoses of under 2 months' duration in individuals aged 18 to 65. Diagnoses were established from clinical symptoms, serum thyroxine, TRAb, thyroid ultrasound and orbital computed tomography. V lost 6 bases, J lost 2 bases, and 16 bases lay in between. The CDR3 length is 15 residues. The TCR beta CDR3 regions underwent amplification from RNA transcripts. The authors performed first-round RT-PCR with HTBI primers and then a second-round multiplex PCR. TCRdb re-called the multiplex PCR reads with MiXCR, one entry per CDR3 protein. The table records approximately 540,000 distinct CDR3 sequences, just under 40% of them present only once.

This TCR was sampled from an adult man with Graves' hyperthyroidism. This rearrangement joins TRBV12-3 or TRBV12-4 to TRBJ1-2; a possible D gene is TRBD1 (5 bases). Sequenced sample: peripheral blood or thyroid tissue (not recorded which). CDR3 region: CASSYPGPSNYGYTF. In nucleotides, the CDR3 is TGTGCCAGCAGCTACCCGGGACCATCGAACTATGGCTACACCTTC.